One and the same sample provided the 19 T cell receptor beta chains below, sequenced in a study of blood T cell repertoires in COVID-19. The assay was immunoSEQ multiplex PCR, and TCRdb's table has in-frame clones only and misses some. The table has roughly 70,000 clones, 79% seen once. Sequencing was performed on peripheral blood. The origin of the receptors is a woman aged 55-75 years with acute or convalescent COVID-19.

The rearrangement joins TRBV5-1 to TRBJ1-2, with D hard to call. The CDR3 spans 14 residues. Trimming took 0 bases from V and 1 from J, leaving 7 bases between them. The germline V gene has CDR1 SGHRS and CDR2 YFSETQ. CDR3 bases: TGCGCCAGCAGCTTGGGAAACAGTAACTATGGCTACACCTTC. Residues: CASSLGNSNYGYTF.

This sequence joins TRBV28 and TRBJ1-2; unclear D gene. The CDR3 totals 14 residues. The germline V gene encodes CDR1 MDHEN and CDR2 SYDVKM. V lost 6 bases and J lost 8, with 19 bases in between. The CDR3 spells CASSIPPLSWGYTF. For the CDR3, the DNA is TGTGCCAGCAGCATTCCGCCCTTAAGCTGGGGCTACACCTTC.

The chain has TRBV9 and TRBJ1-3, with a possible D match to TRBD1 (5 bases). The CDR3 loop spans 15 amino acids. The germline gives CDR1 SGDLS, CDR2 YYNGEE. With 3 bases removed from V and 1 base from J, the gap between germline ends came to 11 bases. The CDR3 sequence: CASSASQGSGNTIYF. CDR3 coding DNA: TGTGCCAGCAGCGCGAGTCAGGGATCTGGAAACACCATATATTTT.

The CDR3 is CASPSRPGQISTDTQYF. The CDR3 DNA reads TGTGCCAGCCCTTCCCGCCCTGGACAGATCAGCACAGATACGCAGTATTTT. The chain is built from TRBV5-4 and TRBJ2-3, with D maybe TRBD1 (6 bases). Trimming cost V 7 bases and J 0 bases, with 21 bases left between them. The CDR3 runs to 17 residues. Germline-derived CDR1 and CDR2 are SGHNT and YYREEE (reference sequence).

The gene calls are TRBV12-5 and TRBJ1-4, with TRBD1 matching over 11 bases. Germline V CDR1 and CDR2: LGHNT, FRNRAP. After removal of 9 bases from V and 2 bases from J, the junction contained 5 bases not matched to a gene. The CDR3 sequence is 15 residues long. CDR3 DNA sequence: TGTGCTAGCCTGGACAGGGGGCAGACTAATGAAAAACTGTTTTTT. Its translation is CASLDRGQTNEKLFF.

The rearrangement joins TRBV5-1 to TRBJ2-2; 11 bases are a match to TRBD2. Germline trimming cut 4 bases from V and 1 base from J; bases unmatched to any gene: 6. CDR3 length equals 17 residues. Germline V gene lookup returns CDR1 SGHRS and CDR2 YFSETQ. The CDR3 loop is CASSIRGLAGNTGELFF. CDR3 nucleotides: TGCGCCAGCAGCATCAGAGGACTAGCGGGGAACACCGGGGAGCTGTTTTTT.

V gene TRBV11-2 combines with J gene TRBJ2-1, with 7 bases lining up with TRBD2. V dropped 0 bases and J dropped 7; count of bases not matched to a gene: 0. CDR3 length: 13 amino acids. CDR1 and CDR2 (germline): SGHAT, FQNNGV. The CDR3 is CASSLERGNEQFF. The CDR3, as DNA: TGTGCCAGCAGCTTAGAGCGGGGGAATGAGCAGTTCTTC.

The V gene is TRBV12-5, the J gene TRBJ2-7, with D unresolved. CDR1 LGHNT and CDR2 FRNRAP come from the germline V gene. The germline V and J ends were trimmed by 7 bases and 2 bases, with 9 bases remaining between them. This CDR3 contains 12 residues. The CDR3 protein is CASALGPYEQYF. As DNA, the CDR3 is TGTGCTAGTGCCTTGGGCCCCTACGAGCAGTACTTC.

CDR3 bases: TGTGCCAGCAGCTCGGTCGGGACAGGGGACGCAGATACGCAGTATTTT. It translates to CASSSVGTGDADTQYF. This chain connects TRBV7-9 to TRBJ2-3; 10 bases are a match to TRBD1. This CDR3 region has 16 residues. V was clipped by 4 bases and J by 4 bases; unmatched bases: 8. Germline loops: CDR1 SEHNR, CDR2 FQNEAQ (reference sequence).

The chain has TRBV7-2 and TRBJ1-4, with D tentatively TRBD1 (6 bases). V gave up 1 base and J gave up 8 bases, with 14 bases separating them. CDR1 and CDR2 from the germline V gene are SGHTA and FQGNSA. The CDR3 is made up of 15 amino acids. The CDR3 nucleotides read TGTGCCAGCAGCTTAGAAGGCACAGGGCGGGAAAAACTGTTTTTT. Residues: CASSLEGTGREKLFF.

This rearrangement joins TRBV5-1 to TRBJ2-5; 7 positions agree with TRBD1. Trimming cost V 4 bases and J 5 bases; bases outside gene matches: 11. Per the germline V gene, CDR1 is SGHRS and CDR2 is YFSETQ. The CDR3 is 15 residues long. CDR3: CASSLGHSGGETQYF. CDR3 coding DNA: TGCGCCAGCAGCCTGGGCCATTCAGGGGGTGAGACCCAGTACTTC.

The CDR3: CASGTGLGEQYF. For the CDR3, the DNA is TGTGCCAGTGGGACAGGGTTAGGAGAGCAGTACTTC. This chain uses TRBV28 with TRBJ2-7; 9 nucleotides match TRBD1. In germline, CDR1 is MDHEN, CDR2 SYDVKM. The V segment lost 9 bases and the J segment 7 bases; nucleotides outside the gene matches: 7. This CDR3 comprises 12 residues.

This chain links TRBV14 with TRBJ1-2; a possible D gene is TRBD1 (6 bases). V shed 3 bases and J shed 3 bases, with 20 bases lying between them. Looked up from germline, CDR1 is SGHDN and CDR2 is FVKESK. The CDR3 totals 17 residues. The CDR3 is CASSHPLGAVLDYGYTF. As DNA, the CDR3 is TGTGCCAGCAGCCATCCTTTGGGGGCCGTACTAGACTATGGCTACACCTTC.

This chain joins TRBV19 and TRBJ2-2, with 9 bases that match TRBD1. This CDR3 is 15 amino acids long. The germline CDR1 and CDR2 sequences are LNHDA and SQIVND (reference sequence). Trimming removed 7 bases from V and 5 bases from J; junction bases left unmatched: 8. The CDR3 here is CASKKRTGATGELFF. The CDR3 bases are TGTGCCAGTAAGAAAAGGACAGGGGCAACCGGGGAGCTGTTTTTT.

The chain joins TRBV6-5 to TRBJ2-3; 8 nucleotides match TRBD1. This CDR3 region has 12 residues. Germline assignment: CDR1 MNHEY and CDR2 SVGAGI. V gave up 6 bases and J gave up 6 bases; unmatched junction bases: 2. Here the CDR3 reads CASSRDRDTQYF. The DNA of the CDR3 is TGTGCCAGCAGCCGGGACAGGGATACGCAGTATTTT.

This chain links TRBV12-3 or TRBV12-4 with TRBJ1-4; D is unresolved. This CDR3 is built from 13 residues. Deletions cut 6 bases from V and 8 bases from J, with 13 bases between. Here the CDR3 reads CASSRGFTEKLFF. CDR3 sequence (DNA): TGTGCCAGCAGCCGGGGTTTCACAGAAAAACTGTTTTTT.

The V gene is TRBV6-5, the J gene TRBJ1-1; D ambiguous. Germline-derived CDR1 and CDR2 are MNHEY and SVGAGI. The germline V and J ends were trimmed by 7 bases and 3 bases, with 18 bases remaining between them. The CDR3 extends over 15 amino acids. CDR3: CASTRSKRRDTEAFF. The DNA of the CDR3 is TGTGCCAGCACCAGGAGTAAAAGGCGGGACACTGAAGCTTTCTTT.

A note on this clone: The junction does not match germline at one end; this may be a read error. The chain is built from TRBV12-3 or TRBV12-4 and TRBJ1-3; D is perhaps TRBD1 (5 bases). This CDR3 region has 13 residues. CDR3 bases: TGTGCCGGCAGGGAGTTAACTGGAAACACCATATATTTT. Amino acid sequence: CAGRELTGNTIYF.

The CDR3 spells CASGLGGYNSPLHF. The CDR3 DNA follows: TGTGCCAGCGGGTTGGGGGGCTATAATTCACCCCTCCACTTT. V usage is TRBV27 and J usage is TRBJ1-6; tentative D call: TRBD1 (5 bases). V lost 8 bases to trimming and J lost 3 bases, with 11 bases between them. The CDR3 is made up of 14 amino acids. Germline CDR1 MNHEY, CDR2 SMNVEV (reference sequence).